This T cell receptor (beta chain) was obtained from a study of cytomegalovirus exposure and HLA in healthy donors. Concerning this clone itself: This same CDR3 is encoded by further DNA sequences in the sample.

It was with 60 Vbeta and 13 Jbeta primers that the PCR ran. Only in-frame clones appear in the TCRdb table, and some are missing; sequencing was by immunoSEQ multiplex PCR. The sample includes under 200,000 clones, about four fifths of them seen just once. V lost 4 bases, J lost 6 bases, and 16 bases lay in between. The CDR3 totals 14 residues. Germline loops: CDR1 SGHKS, CDR2 YYEKEE (reference sequence). The sequencing sample was made of PBMCs. This chain joins TRBV5-5 and TRBJ1-2, with D perhaps TRBD1 (5 bases). This TCR was sampled from a male donor in good health and CMV-seropositive. CDR3 protein: CASSRDRPGDGYTF. The CDR3 DNA reads TGTGCCAGCAGCCGAGATAGGCCGGGGGATGGCTACACCTTC.